This TCR beta chain derives from a study of CD8+ T cells in alopecia areata. Of note for this clone: The antigen is undetermined.

Treatment given: oral pan-JAK inhibitor, 5-10 mg twice daily. Study outcomes and limitations: Sequencing of scalp samples also includes resident alphabeta T cells from normal skin. Many expanded lesional clones remained in scalp and blood on tofacitinib.

TCR sequencing used cDNA made by reverse transcription of extracted RNA. Repertoires were generated with immunoSEQ multiplex PCR, while TCRdb's copy carries only in-frame clones and drops some. The sample shows fewer than 350,000 clones, nearly 60% of them seen only once. CDR1 and CDR2 from the germline V gene are MNHEY and SMNVEV (reference sequence). This CDR3 spans 15 amino acids. J was trimmed by 1 base and V by 6 bases; bases with no gene match: 8. The sequence was collected from a human donor with alopecia areata. The chain is built from TRBV27 and TRBJ1-1, with 7 bases lining up with TRBD1. The sample in question was CD4+ T cells sorted from blood, obtained at week 24, from a patient treated with tofacitinib. The CDR3 DNA reads as TGTGCCAGCAGGTCGGACAGGCGCAGGAACACTGAAGCTTTCTTT. This sequence encodes CASRSDRRRNTEAFF.